Listed below are T cell receptor beta chains from one sample, sequenced in a study of shared T cell receptors in the human thymus. Using immunoSEQ multiplex PCR, the repertoire was profiled, and TCRdb retains in-frame clones only, with some absent. This table holds approximately 490,000 clones, about 84% found once. This sample was shared with a second study, whose subject was human thymus T cells.

The sequenced sample was thymocytes. These receptors came from a boy under two years old with a congenital heart defect. Both conserved end residues are part of each CDR3. Each record gives: CDR3 protein, CDR3 DNA, CDR3 length, D gene, J gene, clone size, V gene. The D gene is left open where the match is weak. Not every row has a clone size; where given, it reads once, few, many or a size class.

CDR3: CASGSLAGLSESYEQYF; DNA: TGTGCCAGCGGGTCACTAGCGGGCCTTTCCGAATCCTACGAGCAGTACTTC; length: 17; D: TRBD2; J: TRBJ2-7; size: .; V: TRBV28
CDR3: CASSLSAYYGYTF; DNA: TGTGCCAGCAGCTTAAGCGCGTACTATGGCTACACCTTC; length: 13; D: .; J: TRBJ1-2; size: .; V: TRBV13
CDR3: CSVGRRSNEQFF; DNA: TGCAGCGTTGGTAGGCGGAGCAATGAGCAGTTCTTC; length: 12; D: .; J: TRBJ2-1; size: .; V: TRBV29-1
CDR3: CASSQAPTSGYSYEQYF; DNA: TGCGCCAGCAGCCAAGCACCGACTAGCGGGTACTCCTACGAGCAGTACTTC; length: 17; D: TRBD2; J: TRBJ2-7; size: .; V: TRBV4-3
CDR3: CASSPEQGNTGELFF; DNA: TGTGCCAGCAGTCCCGAACAGGGGAACACCGGGGAGCTGTTTTTT; length: 15; D: .; J: TRBJ2-2; size: .; V: TRBV27
CDR3: CASSEVGPRTRETQYF; DNA: TGCGCCAGCAGTGAGGTCGGCCCCCGGACACGAGAGACCCAGTACTTC; length: 16; D: .; J: TRBJ2-5; size: .; V: TRBV10-1
CDR3: CASKQGLSYNEQFF; DNA: TGTGCCAGTAAACAGGGTCTCTCCTACAATGAGCAGTTCTTC; length: 14; D: .; J: TRBJ2-1; size: few; V: TRBV13
CDR3: CASSLSGQGVRYEQYF; DNA: TGTGCCAGCAGTTTATCCGGACAGGGCGTCCGCTACGAGCAGTACTTC; length: 16; D: TRBD1; J: TRBJ2-7; size: .; V: TRBV27
CDR3: CASRRERGTDTQYF; DNA: TGTGCCAGCCGCCGGGAGCGGGGCACAGATACGCAGTATTTT; length: 14; D: .; J: TRBJ2-3; size: .; V: TRBV6-1
CDR3: CATSWAIYGYTF; DNA: TGTGCCACCAGTTGGGCAATCTATGGCTACACCTTC; length: 12; D: .; J: TRBJ1-2; size: .; V: TRBV27
CDR3: CASSQPDSGETQYF; DNA: TGTGCCAGCAGCCAGCCGGACTCGGGGGAGACCCAGTACTTC; length: 14; D: .; J: TRBJ2-5; size: .; V: TRBV4-2
CDR3: CASSLARTSGRANSYSEQYF; DNA: TGTGCCAGCAGCTTAGCGCGGACTAGCGGGAGGGCCAATAGTTATAGCGAGCAGTACTTC; length: 20; D: TRBD2; J: TRBJ2-7; size: .; V: TRBV7-6
CDR3: CASMAVNTEAFF; DNA: TGTGCCAGCATGGCGGTCAACACTGAAGCTTTCTTT; length: 12; D: .; J: TRBJ1-1; size: .; V: TRBV27
CDR3: CASSQHPPGVNAEAFF; DNA: TGCGCCAGCAGCCAACATCCGCCGGGGGTAAACGCTGAAGCTTTCTTT; length: 16; D: .; J: TRBJ1-1; size: .; V: TRBV4-1
CDR3: CASSLCSDEQFF; DNA: TGTGCCAGCAGTTTATGTAGCGATGAGCAGTTCTTC; length: 12; D: .; J: TRBJ2-1; size: .; V: TRBV28
CDR3: CASSPPDGRGKECRDEQFF; DNA: TGTGCCAGCAGCCCCCCCGACGGGAGGGGGAAAGAATGCCGCGATGAGCAGTTCTTC; length: 19; D: TRBD2; J: TRBJ2-1; size: .; V: TRBV4-2
CDR3: CASSNQRLQF; DNA: TGTGCCAGCAGCAACCAGAGGTTACAATTC; length: 10; D: .; J: TRBJ2-7; size: few; V: TRBV21-1
CDR3: CASSLGWGGSNQPQHF; DNA: TGTGCCAGCAGCTTAGGATGGGGGGGGAGCAATCAGCCCCAGCATTTT; length: 16; D: .; J: TRBJ1-5; size: few; V: TRBV7-6
CDR3: CASSLGGGTRPPGANVLTF; DNA: TGTGCCAGCAGCTTGGGCGGTGGAACTAGGCCCCCTGGGGCCAACGTCCTGACTTTC; length: 19; D: .; J: TRBJ2-6; size: once; V: TRBV5-6
CDR3: CASSYPGDDEQFF; DNA: TGTGCCAGCAGCTACCCGGGAGACGATGAGCAGTTCTTC; length: 13; D: .; J: TRBJ2-1; size: .; V: TRBV11-2
CDR3: CATSRVAGVDNEQFF; DNA: TGTGCCACCAGCAGGGTAGCGGGAGTGGACAATGAGCAGTTCTTC; length: 15; D: TRBD2; J: TRBJ2-1; size: .; V: TRBV15
CDR3: CASSQEGLGTGGFGYTF; DNA: TGCGCCAGCAGCCAAGAAGGTCTCGGGACAGGGGGCTTTGGCTACACCTTC; length: 17; D: TRBD1; J: TRBJ1-2; size: .; V: TRBV4-1